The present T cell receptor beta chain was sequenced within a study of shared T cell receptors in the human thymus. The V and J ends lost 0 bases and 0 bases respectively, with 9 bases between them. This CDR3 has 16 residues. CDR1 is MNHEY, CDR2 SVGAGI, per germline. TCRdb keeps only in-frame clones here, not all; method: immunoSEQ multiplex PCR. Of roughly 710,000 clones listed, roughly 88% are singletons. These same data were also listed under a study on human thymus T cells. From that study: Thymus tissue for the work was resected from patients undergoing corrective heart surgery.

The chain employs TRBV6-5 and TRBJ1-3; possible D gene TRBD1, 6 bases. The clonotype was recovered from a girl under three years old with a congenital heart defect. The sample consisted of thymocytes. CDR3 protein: CASSYSQGYSGNTIYF. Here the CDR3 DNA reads TGTGCCAGCAGTTACTCACAGGGTTACTCTGGAAACACCATATATTTT.